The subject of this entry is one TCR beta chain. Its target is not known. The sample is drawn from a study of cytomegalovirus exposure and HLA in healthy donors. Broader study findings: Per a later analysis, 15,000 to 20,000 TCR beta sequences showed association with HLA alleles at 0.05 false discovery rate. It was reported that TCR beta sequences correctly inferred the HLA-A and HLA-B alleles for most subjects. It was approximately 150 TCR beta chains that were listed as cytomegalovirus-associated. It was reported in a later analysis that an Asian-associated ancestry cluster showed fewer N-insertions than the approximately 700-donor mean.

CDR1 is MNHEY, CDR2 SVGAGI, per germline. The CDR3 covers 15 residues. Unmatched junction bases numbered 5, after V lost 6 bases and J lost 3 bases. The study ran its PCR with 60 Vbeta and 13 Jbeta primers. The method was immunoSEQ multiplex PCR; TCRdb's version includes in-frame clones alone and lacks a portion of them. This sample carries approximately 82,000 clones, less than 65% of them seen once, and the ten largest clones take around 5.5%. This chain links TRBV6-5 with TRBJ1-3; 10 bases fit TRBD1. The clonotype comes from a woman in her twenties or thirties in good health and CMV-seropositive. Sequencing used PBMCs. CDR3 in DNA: TGTGCCAGCAGAGAGGACAGGGGGAATGGAAACACCATATATTTT. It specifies CASREDRGNGNTIYF.